Presented here are 5 T cell receptor beta chains from one specimen sequenced in a study of blood T cell repertoires in COVID-19 (dated by TCRdb to the early 2020s). The receptor library was made with the immunoSEQ multiplex PCR assay. TCRdb took this table from immuneACCESS and kept in-frame rearrangements with V and J called. Such tables lack part of the clones; where checked against another copy, unresolved V genes explain under half of the gap, and the rest is unexplained. Here the sample has some 320,000 clones; approximately 85% occur a single time. In total, the top ten clones hold just over 7% of the sample. Sequenced material: peripheral blood. The receptors originated from a human donor in a cohort sampled during active COVID-19.

This chain links TRBV12-5 with TRBJ1-2; D remains ambiguous. Germline V gene sequence: CDR1 LGHNT, CDR2 FRNRAP. The CDR3 sequence is 13 residues long. Trimming took 4 bases from V and 4 from J, leaving 10 bases between them. CDR3 loop: CASGSPGGYGYTF. CDR3 DNA sequence: TGTGCTAGTGGTTCCCCCGGAGGCTATGGCTACACCTTC.

CDR3 sequence: CASSEGQGEAFF. DNA for the CDR3: TGCGCCAGCAGCGAGGGCCAGGGCGAAGCTTTCTTT. The gene calls are TRBV10-1 and TRBJ1-1; TRBD1 might be the D (5 bases). V was trimmed by 6 bases and J by 8 bases, leaving 13 bases between them. Germline values: CDR1 WNHNN, CDR2 SYGVQD (reference sequence). The CDR3 has 12 residues.

The gene calls are TRBV18 and TRBJ1-6; 9 bases agree with TRBD1. This CDR3 is 17 amino acids long. The germline V gene has CDR1 KGHSH and CDR2 LQKENI. V trimming: 6 bases; J trimming: 4 bases; junction bases outside the gene matches: 10. The CDR3 DNA follows: TGTGCCAGCTCGCCTCCCTTGACAGGGGGTTATAATTCACCCCTCCACTTT. Encoded protein: CASSPPLTGGYNSPLHF.

V gene TRBV6-5 combines with J gene TRBJ2-3; possibly TRBD1 for D (6 bases). CDR1 and CDR2 (germline): MNHEY, SVGAGI. The CDR3 is 12 residues long. The V and J ends lost 9 bases and 8 bases respectively, with 15 bases between them. CDR3 nucleotide sequence: TGTGCCAGTGAGGGGGACCCAGGTACGCAGTATTTT. Residues: CASEGDPGTQYF.

V is TRBV15 and J is TRBJ2-7; TRBD1 might be the D (5 bases). CDR1 is LNHNV, CDR2 YYDKDF, per germline (reference sequence). V lost 3 bases to trimming and J lost 4 bases, with 16 bases between them. The CDR3 sequence is 15 residues long. For the CDR3, the DNA is TGTGCCACCAGCAGCATACAGGCAAGACCGTACGAGCAGTACTTC. Amino acids: CATSSIQARPYEQYF. Drawing the rest from reference TRBV15 and TRBJ2-7, the complete variable domain is DAMVIQNPRYQVTQFGKPVTLSCSQTLNHNVMYWYQQKSSQAPKLLFHYYDKDFNNEADTPDNFQSRRPNTSFCFLDIRSPGLGDTAMYLCATSSIQARPYEQYFGPGTRLTVT.